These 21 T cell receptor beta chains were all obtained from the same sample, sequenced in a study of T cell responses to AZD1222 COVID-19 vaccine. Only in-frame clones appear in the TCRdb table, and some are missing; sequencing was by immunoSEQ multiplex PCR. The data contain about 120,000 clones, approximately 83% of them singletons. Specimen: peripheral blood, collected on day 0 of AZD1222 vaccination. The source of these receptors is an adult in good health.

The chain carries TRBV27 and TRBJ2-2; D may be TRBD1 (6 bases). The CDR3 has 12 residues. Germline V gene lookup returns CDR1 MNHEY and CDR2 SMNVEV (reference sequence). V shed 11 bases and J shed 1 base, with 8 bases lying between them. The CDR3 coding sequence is TGTGCCGAAGGGGGGAACACCGGGGAGCTGTTTTTT. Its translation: CAEGGNTGELFF.

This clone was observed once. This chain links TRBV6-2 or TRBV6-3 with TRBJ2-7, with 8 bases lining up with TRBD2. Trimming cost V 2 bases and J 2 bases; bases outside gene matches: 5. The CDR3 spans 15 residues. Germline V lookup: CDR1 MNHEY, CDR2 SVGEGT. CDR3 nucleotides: TGTGCCAGCAGTTACCGTCGGGGGGGAACCTACGAGCAGTACTTC. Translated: CASSYRRGGTYEQYF.

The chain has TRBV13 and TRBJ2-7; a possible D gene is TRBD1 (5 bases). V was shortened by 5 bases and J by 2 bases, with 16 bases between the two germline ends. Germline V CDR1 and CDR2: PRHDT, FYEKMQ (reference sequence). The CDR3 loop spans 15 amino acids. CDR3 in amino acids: CASSRNQGRAYEQYF. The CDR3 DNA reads TGTGCCAGCAGCCGGAATCAGGGAAGGGCCTACGAGCAGTACTTC. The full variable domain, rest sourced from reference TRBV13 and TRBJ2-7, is AAGVIQSPRHLIKEKRETATLKCYPIPRHDTVYWYQQGPGQDPQFLISFYEKMQSDKGSIPDRFSAQQFSDYHSELNMSSLELGDSALYFCASSRNQGRAYEQYFGPGTRLTVT.

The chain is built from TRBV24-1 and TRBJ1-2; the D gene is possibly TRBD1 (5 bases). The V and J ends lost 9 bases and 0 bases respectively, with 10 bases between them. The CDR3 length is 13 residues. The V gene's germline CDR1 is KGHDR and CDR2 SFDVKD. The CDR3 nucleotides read TGTGCCACCGGCTTGGGGGCTAACTATGGCTACACCTTC. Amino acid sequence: CATGLGANYGYTF.

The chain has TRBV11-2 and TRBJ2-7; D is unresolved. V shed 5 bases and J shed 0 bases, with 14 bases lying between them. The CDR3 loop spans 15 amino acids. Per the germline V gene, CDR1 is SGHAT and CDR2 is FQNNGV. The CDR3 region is CASSQPWTLSYEQYF. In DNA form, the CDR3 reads TGTGCCAGCAGCCAACCCTGGACCCTCTCCTACGAGCAGTACTTC. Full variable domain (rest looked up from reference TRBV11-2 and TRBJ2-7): EAGVAQSPRYKIIEKRQSVAFWCNPISGHATLYWYQQILGQGPKLLIQFQNNGVVDDSQLPKDRFSAERLKGVDSTLKIQPAKLEDSAVYLCASSQPWTLSYEQYFGPGTRLTVT.

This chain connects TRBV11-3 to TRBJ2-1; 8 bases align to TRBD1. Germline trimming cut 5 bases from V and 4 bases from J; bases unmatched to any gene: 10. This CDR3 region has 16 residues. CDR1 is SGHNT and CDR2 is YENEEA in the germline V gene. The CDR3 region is CASSLGAGGQYNEQFF. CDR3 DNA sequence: TGTGCCAGCAGCCTAGGGGCAGGGGGCCAGTACAATGAGCAGTTCTTC.

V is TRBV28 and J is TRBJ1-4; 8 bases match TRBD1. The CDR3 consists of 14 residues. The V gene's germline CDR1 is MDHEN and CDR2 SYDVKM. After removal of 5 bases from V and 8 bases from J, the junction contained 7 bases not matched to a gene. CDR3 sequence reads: CASSLTGAREKLFF. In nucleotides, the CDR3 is TGTGCCAGCAGTCTGACAGGGGCACGGGAAAAACTGTTTTTT. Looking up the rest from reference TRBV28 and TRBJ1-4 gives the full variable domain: DVKVTQSSRYLVKRTGEKVFLECVQDMDHENMFWYRQDPGLGLRLIYFSYDVKMKEKGDIPEGYSVSREKKERFSLILESASTNQTSMYLCASSLTGAREKLFFGSGTQLSVL.

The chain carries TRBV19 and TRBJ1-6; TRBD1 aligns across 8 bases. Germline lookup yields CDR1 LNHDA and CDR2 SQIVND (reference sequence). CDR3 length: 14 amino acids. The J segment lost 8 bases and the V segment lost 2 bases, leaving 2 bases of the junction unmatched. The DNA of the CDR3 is TGTGCCAGTAGTATAACAGGGGGTTATTCACCCCTCCACTTT. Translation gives CASSITGGYSPLHF.

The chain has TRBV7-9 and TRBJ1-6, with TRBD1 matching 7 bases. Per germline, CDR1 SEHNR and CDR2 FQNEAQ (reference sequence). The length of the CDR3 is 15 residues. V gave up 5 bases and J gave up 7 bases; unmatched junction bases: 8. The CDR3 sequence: CASSPRDSRNSPLHF. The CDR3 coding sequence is TGTGCCAGCAGCCCTCGGGACAGCCGGAATTCACCCCTCCACTTT. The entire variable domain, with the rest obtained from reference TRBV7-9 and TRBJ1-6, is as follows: DTGVSQNPRHKITKRGQNVTFRCDPISEHNRLYWYRQTLGQGPEFLTYFQNEAQLEKSRLLSDRFSAERPKGSFSTLEIQRTEQGDSAMYLCASSPRDSRNSPLHFGNGTRLTVT.

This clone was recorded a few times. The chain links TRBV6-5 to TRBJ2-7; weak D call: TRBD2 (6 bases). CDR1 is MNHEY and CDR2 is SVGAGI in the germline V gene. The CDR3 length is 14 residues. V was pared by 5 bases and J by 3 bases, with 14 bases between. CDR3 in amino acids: CASSQPGLSYEQYF. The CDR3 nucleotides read TGTGCCAGCAGTCAACCGGGACTCAGCTACGAGCAGTACTTC.

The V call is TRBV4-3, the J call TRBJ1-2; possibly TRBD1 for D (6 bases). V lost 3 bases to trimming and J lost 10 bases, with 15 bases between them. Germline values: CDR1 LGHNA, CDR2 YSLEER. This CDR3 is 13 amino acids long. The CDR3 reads CASSQSGVSDYTF. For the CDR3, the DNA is TGCGCCAGCAGCCAGTCAGGGGTGTCTGACTACACCTTC.

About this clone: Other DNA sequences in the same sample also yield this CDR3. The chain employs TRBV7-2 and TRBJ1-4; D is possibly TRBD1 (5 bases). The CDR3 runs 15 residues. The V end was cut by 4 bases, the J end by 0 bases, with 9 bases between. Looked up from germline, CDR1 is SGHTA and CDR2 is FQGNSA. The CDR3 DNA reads TGTGCCAGCAGCTCGCAGACAGCAACTAATGAAAAACTGTTTTTT. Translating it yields CASSSQTATNEKLFF.

In DNA form, the CDR3 reads TGTGCCAGCTCACCACTGCAGAGCACAGATACGCAGTATTTT. This gives the protein CASSPLQSTDTQYF. V is TRBV18 and J is TRBJ2-3; the D is unclear. V lost 1 base and J lost 0, with 5 bases in between. The CDR3 covers 14 residues. Looked up from germline, CDR1 is KGHSH and CDR2 is LQKENI.

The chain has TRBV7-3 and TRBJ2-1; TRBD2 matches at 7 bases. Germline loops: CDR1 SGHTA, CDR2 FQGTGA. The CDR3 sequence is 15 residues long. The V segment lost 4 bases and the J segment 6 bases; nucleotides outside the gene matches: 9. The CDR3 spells CASSYQGLGSNEQFF. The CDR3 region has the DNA TGTGCCAGCAGCTACCAAGGACTAGGCAGCAATGAGCAGTTCTTC. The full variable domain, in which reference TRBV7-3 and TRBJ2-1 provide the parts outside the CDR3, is GAGVSQTPSNKVTEKGKYVELRCDPISGHTALYWYRQSLGQGPEFLIYFQGTGAADDSGLPNDRFFAVRPEGSVSTLKIQRTERGDSAVYLCASSYQGLGSNEQFFGPGTRLTVL.

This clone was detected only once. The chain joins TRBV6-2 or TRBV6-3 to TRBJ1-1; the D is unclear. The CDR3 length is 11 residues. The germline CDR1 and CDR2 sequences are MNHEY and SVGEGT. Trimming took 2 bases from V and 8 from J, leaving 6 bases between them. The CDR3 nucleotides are TGTGCCAGCAGTTACCCGGGAGAAGCTTTCTTT. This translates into CASSYPGEAFF.

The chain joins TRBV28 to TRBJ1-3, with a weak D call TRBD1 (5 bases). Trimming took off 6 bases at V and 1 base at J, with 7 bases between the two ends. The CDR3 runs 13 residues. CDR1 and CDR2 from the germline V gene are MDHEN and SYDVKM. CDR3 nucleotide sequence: TGTGCCAGCAGCGACAGTTCTGGAAACACCATATATTTT. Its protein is CASSDSSGNTIYF. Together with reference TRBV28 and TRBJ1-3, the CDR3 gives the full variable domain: DVKVTQSSRYLVKRTGEKVFLECVQDMDHENMFWYRQDPGLGLRLIYFSYDVKMKEKGDIPEGYSVSREKKERFSLILESASTNQTSMYLCASSDSSGNTIYFGEGSWLTVV.

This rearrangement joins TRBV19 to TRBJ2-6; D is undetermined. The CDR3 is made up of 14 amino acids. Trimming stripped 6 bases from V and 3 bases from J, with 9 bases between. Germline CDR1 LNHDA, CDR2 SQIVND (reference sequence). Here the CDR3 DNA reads TGTGCCAGTAGAAACGTCGGTGGGGCCAACGTCCTGACTTTC. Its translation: CASRNVGGANVLTF.

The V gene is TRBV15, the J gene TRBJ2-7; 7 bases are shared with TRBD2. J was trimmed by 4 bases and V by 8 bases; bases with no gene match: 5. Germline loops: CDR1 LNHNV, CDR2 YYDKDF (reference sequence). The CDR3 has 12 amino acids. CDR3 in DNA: TGTGCCACCGGGAGGGCAAGGTACGAGCAGTACTTC. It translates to CATGRARYEQYF.

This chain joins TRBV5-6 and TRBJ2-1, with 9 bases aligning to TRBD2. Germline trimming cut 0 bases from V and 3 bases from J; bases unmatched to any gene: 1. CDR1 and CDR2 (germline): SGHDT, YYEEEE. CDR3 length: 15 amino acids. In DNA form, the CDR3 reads TGTGCCAGCAGCTTGGAGACTAGCGGCTACAATGAGCAGTTCTTC. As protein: CASSLETSGYNEQFF.

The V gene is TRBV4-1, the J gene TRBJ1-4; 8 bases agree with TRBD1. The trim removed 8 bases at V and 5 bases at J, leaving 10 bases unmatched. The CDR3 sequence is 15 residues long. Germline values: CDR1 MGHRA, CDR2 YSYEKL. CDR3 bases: TGCGCCAGCTGTCTCGGACAGGGTGGCAATGAAAAACTGTTTTTT. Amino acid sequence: CASCLGQGGNEKLFF.

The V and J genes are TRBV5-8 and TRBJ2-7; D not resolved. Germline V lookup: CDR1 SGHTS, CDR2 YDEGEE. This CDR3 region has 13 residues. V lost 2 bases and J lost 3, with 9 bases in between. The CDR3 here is CASSFAGRYEQYF. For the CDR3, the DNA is TGTGCCAGCAGCTTTGCAGGACGCTACGAGCAGTACTTC.